Below, 19 T cell receptor beta chains from the same sample are listed, as sequenced in a study of OX40 agonist ivuxolimab in advanced cancers. Receptors were amplified or captured by the immunoSEQ multiplex PCR assay. What TCRdb holds here is the immuneACCESS table cut down to in-frame rearrangements. Part of the clones is not present; checked against another copy, under half of the missing clones reflect an unresolved V gene, and the others are unexplained. A total of 45,000 to 60,000 clones appear in this sample, around 80% of them only once. The ten largest account for 3% to 3.5% of the sample. Sequenced material: CD4+ or CD8+ T cells sorted from blood, taken in a trial of the OX40 agonist ivuxolimab. The receptors derive from an adult with an advanced solid tumor such as melanoma, head and neck, liver or kidney cancer.

This chain connects TRBV9 to TRBJ2-2; the match to TRBD2 covers 7 bases. The J segment lost 4 bases and the V segment lost 0 bases, leaving 6 bases of the junction unmatched. This CDR3 is built from 16 residues. Germline CDR1 is SGDLS and CDR2 is YYNGEE. CDR3 DNA: TGTGCCAGCAGCGTAGTAAGCGGGGTTGGCACCGGGGAGCTGTTTTTT. This codes for CASSVVSGVGTGELFF.

CDR3 amino acids: CASSPRGGTDTQYF. The CDR3 DNA reads TGTGCCAGCAGCCCCCGAGGGGGAACAGATACGCAGTATTTT. This sequence joins TRBV7-9 and TRBJ2-3; D is possibly TRBD1 (6 bases). The length of the CDR3 is 14 residues. V shed 5 bases and J shed 3 bases, with 12 bases lying between them. The V gene's germline CDR1 is SEHNR and CDR2 FQNEAQ (reference sequence).

The CDR3 loop reads CASKRQGQPYGEQYF. As DNA, the CDR3 is TGCGCCAGCAAGAGACAGGGACAGCCCTACGGGGAGCAGTACTTC. This chain links TRBV10-1 with TRBJ2-7; TRBD1 matches at 7 bases. Germline V CDR1 and CDR2: WNHNN, SYGVQD (reference sequence). The CDR3 covers 15 residues. The ends lost 7 bases at V and 7 bases at J; junction bases unmatched: 16.

The chain joins TRBV7-2 to TRBJ2-1; D is ambiguous. This CDR3 has 13 residues. CDR1 is SGHTA and CDR2 is FQGNSA in the germline V gene. Trimming cost V 0 bases and J 9 bases, with 9 bases left between them. CDR3 sequence: CASSLAPSSEQFF. The DNA of the CDR3 is TGTGCCAGCAGCTTAGCACCATCAAGTGAGCAGTTCTTC. Using reference TRBV7-2 and TRBJ2-1 for the parts outside the CDR3, the full variable domain is GAGVSQSPSNKVTEKGKDVELRCDPISGHTALYWYRQSLGQGLEFLIYFQGNSAPDKSGLPSDRFSAERTGGSVSTLTIQRTQQEDSAVYLCASSLAPSSEQFFGPGTRLTVL.

The rearrangement links TRBV19 to TRBJ2-4, with TRBD2 matching 9 bases. V shed 5 bases and J 0 bases; nucleotides not matched to a gene: 17. CDR1 and CDR2 from the germline V gene are LNHDA and SQIVND (reference sequence). The CDR3 loop spans 20 amino acids. CDR3 in amino acids: CASSASPVAGAGIAKNIQYF. In DNA form, the CDR3 reads TGTGCCAGTAGTGCCTCTCCCGTAGCGGGAGCGGGGATAGCCAAAAACATTCAGTACTTC.

J is TRBJ2-7 and V is TRBV28; D possibly corresponds to TRBD1 (6 bases). V was trimmed by 2 bases and J by 7 bases, leaving 15 bases between them. CDR1 is MDHEN and CDR2 is SYDVKM in the germline V gene. The length of the CDR3 is 14 residues. CDR3 DNA: TGTGCCAGCAGTTTAGTACAGGGTGGTAGGGAGCAGTACTTC. Residues: CASSLVQGGREQYF.

The chain links TRBV6-1 to TRBJ1-4, with D hard to call. This CDR3 region has 13 residues. V lost 8 bases and J lost 5, with 12 bases in between. Germline-derived CDR1 and CDR2 are MNHNS and SASEGT. CDR3 in DNA: TGTGCCAGCGGGGAGGGAAGGAATGAAAAACTGTTTTTT. Translated: CASGEGRNEKLFF.

The CDR3 DNA reads as TGTGCCAGCAGCGACACAGGGGGGTCCGGGGAGCTGTTTTTT. Protein: CASSDTGGSGELFF. The chain recombines TRBV6-4 with TRBJ2-2; 8 bases agree with TRBD1. Germline V gives CDR1 MRHNA, CDR2 SNTAGT. The CDR3 runs to 14 residues. V lost 6 bases and J lost 6; bases outside the gene matches: 6.

This chain connects TRBV19 to TRBJ1-1; D is unresolved. The CDR3 loop spans 14 amino acids. Trimming cost V 4 bases and J 4 bases, with 13 bases left between them. Germline V gene lookup returns CDR1 LNHDA and CDR2 SQIVND (reference sequence). CDR3 amino acids: CASSSRAQATEAFF. The CDR3, as DNA: TGTGCCAGTAGTAGCCGGGCCCAAGCCACTGAAGCTTTCTTT.

This clone has a single count. This rearrangement joins TRBV7-9 to TRBJ2-1; 13 positions match TRBD2. The CDR3 is made up of 15 amino acids. Germline loops: CDR1 SEHNR, CDR2 FQNEAQ (reference sequence). Trimming cost V 7 bases and J 8 bases; bases outside gene matches: 8. For the CDR3, the DNA is TGTGCCAGCACCAGAACTAGCGGGAGGGGCGATGAGCAGTTCTTC. Protein: CASTRTSGRGDEQFF.

The genes are TRBV19 and TRBJ2-2; D gene uncertain. Deletions cut 4 bases from V and 7 bases from J, with 4 bases between. Germline V lookup: CDR1 LNHDA, CDR2 SQIVND (reference sequence). The CDR3 spans 11 residues. Here the CDR3 reads CASSRIGELFF. The CDR3 nucleotides are TGTGCCAGTAGTAGAATCGGGGAGCTGTTTTTT.

The genes are TRBV5-5 and TRBJ1-2; tentatively, D is TRBD1 (5 bases). Germline V gives CDR1 SGHKS, CDR2 YYEKEE (reference sequence). CDR3 length equals 15 residues. V lost 1 base to trimming and J lost 10 bases, with 20 bases between them. CDR3 nucleotides: TGTGCCAGCAGCTTGAAGGGGATTTCTTCCGATTCCTACACCTTC. Its protein product is CASSLKGISSDSYTF.

The genes are TRBV7-2 and TRBJ1-5; TRBD1 aligns across 7 bases. This CDR3 has 13 residues. Unmatched junction bases numbered 3, after V lost 4 bases and J lost 6 bases. The germline V gene has CDR1 SGHTA and CDR2 FQGNSA. The CDR3 sequence is CASSSYRGQPQHF. In DNA form, the CDR3 reads TGTGCCAGCAGCTCGTACAGGGGTCAGCCCCAGCATTTT.

The genes are TRBV5-6 and TRBJ1-5, with D hard to call. The CDR3 loop spans 14 amino acids. Per germline, CDR1 SGHDT and CDR2 YYEEEE. With 1 base removed from V and 4 bases from J, the gap between germline ends came to 9 bases. The CDR3 protein is CASSLRSANQPQHF. The CDR3 nucleotides read TGTGCCAGCAGCTTGAGAAGCGCGAATCAGCCCCAGCATTTT. Variable domain in full (rest from reference TRBV5-6 and TRBJ1-5): DAGVTQSPTHLIKTRGQQVTLRCSPKSGHDTVSWYQQALGQGPQFIFQYYEEEERQRGNFPDRFSGHQFPNYSSELNVNALLLGDSALYLCASSLRSANQPQHFGDGTRLSIL.

This clone is a singleton in its sample. This chain joins TRBV5-1 and TRBJ1-6; TRBD1 is a possible D gene (6 bases). V lost 2 bases and J lost 6, with 9 bases in between. CDR3 length: 14 amino acids. Germline CDR1 reads SGHRS; CDR2 reads YFSETQ. The CDR3 DNA follows: TGCGCCAGCAGCTTCACAGGGAGTAATTCACCCCTCCACTTT. Translating gives CASSFTGSNSPLHF.

The chain carries TRBV5-1 and TRBJ2-7; D unclear. The CDR3 sequence is 13 residues long. CDR1 and CDR2 (germline): SGHRS, YFSETQ. The germline V and J ends were trimmed by 0 bases and 2 bases, with 6 bases remaining between them. The CDR3 DNA reads TGCGCCAGCAGCTTGGGGCTGACCTACGAGCAGTACTTC. Its protein product is CASSLGLTYEQYF. The full variable domain, its missing parts supplied by reference TRBV5-1 and TRBJ2-7, is KAGVTQTPRYLIKTRGQQVTLSCSPISGHRSVSWYQQTPGQGLQFLFEYFSETQRNKGNFPGRFSGRQFSNSRSEMNVSTLELGDSALYLCASSLGLTYEQYFGPGTRLTVT.

This chain connects TRBV7-8 to TRBJ2-7; the match to TRBD1 covers 11 bases. This CDR3 region has 15 residues. The V gene end was trimmed by 2 bases and the J gene end by 3 bases; junction bases not matched to a gene: 3. Germline V lookup: CDR1 SGHVS, CDR2 FQNEAQ. CDR3 nucleotide sequence: TGTGCCAGCAGCTTACCCGGGACAGGGGGCTACGAGCAGTACTTC. This sequence encodes CASSLPGTGGYEQYF.

The chain joins TRBV28 to TRBJ2-2; 12 positions match TRBD1. The CDR3 loop spans 16 amino acids. Germline-derived CDR1 and CDR2 are MDHEN and SYDVKM. V dropped 5 bases and J dropped 6; count of bases not matched to a gene: 7. CDR3 sequence (DNA): TGTGCCAGCAGTCGTACCGGGACAGGGGGCTCCGGGGAGCTGTTTTTT. This codes for CASSRTGTGGSGELFF.

The chain recombines TRBV7-7 with TRBJ2-3; D is undetermined. The CDR3 totals 16 residues. V was shortened by 5 bases and J by 0 bases, with 15 bases between the two germline ends. Germline CDR1 and CDR2: SSHAT and FNYEAQ (reference sequence). The CDR3 loop reads CASSPTWATSTDTQYF. CDR3 in DNA: TGTGCCAGCAGCCCCACATGGGCCACTAGCACAGATACGCAGTATTTT.